Here is one TCR beta chain with its context. This clonotype showed up just a few times. Its binding antigen is unknown. One base away there is no much larger clone; base qualities are not given. The library relied on PCR. TCRdb lists the instrument as Illumina HiSeq 2500. Unique molecular identifiers were incorporated into TCR beta cDNA libraries to reduce PCR and sequencing biases. Per 1 to 10 million input T cells, approximately 500,000 cDNA molecules were obtained, such that each molecule approximated one T cell. The same protocol used for the earlier healthy control dataset was applied to prepare and sequence the patient libraries. Within a given batch, samples were prepared together, multiplexed and sequenced on the same HiSeq lane. The authors' pipeline ran thus. MIGEC was used to process the raw barcoded reads, and molecular identifier groups with only a single read were discarded before consensus assembly and CDR3 extraction. Clonotype tables were post-analysed with VDJtools, normalizing diversity by down-sampling all datasets to the smallest sample size. In repertoire overlap clustering, CDR3 amino acid sequences, but not nucleotide sequences, were matched to correct batch-related cross-sample contamination. TCRdb trimmed the raw reads at Q25, called clones with MiXCR and kept productive beta chains. When rows share a CDR3 protein, they turn into one entry using the most common DNA and genes. TCRdb's processing, not the authors' own work, is the source of the V and J calls. This sample comprises 700,000 to 900,000 distinct CDR3 sequences, 40% to 55% of them detected only once. The top ten constitute just under 5% of the sample.

This sample stems from a study of post-analysis software for immune sequencing data (dated by TCRdb to between 2015 and 2016). In the study overall: Disease courses on record covered relapsing-remitting, secondary progressive and progressive-relapsing multiple sclerosis, though some patients had no subtype annotation. The multiple sclerosis patient repertoires were compared with approximately 11 previously published healthy control repertoires from donors aged roughly 6 to 25 years. A subset of samples was prepared in parallel using single-end sample barcoding, then pooled and co-amplified after Illumina adapter ligation. Points the paper makes about the study in general: Patients showed significantly higher frequencies than controls for five TRBV segments, among them TRBV5-6, TRBV5-1 and TRBV20-1. The control group was slightly older than the multiple sclerosis patient group. Multiple sclerosis patients had significantly lower normalized Chao1 diversity than controls, a result that suggests substantial peripheral T-cell clonal expansion. When samples were clustered directly using the F measure, samples prepared in the same batch co-clustered strongly, which prompted a batch-effect correction.

Measured from the cysteine to the phenylalanine, the CDR3 is 13 residues long. The sequence is cut down to CDR3 DNA, 39 bases in frame from base 1. At the junction V is shortened by 8 bases and J by 5 bases, with 13 bases in between. TCR beta repertoires were profiled from peripheral blood of approximately 13 young patients with multiple sclerosis to demonstrate the VDJtools post-analysis software. The patients with multiple sclerosis were children and adolescents between roughly 6 and 17 years of age. The rearrangement joined TRBV12-3 or TRBV12-4 to TRBJ2-1; tentative D gene TRBD2, with 6 bases matching. The sequence was obtained from a girl aged 10-17 years with multiple sclerosis. Sequencing used blood. The sequenced DNA: TGTGCCAGCCTCAGTGGGGGGAACAATGAGCAGTTCTTC. This translates into CASLSGGNNEQFF.